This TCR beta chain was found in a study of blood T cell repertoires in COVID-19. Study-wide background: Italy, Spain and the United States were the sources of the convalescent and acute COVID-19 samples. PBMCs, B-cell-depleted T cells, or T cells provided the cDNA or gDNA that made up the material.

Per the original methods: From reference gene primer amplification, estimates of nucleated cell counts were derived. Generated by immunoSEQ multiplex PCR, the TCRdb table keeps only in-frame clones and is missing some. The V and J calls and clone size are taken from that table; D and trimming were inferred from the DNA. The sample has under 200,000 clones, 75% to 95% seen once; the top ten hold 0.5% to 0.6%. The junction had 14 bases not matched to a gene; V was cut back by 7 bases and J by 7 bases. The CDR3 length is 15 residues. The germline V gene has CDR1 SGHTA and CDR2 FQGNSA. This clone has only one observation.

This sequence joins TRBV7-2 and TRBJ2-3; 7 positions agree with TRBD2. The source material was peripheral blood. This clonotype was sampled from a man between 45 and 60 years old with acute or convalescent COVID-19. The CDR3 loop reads CASTNSVGLDNTQYF. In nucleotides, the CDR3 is TGTGCCAGCACCAATAGTGTCGGACTAGACAATACGCAGTATTTT.